The clone carrying this T cell receptor beta chain appeared many times. Germline V gene sequence: CDR1 SQVTM, CDR2 ANQGSEA. With V trimmed by 4 bases and J by 6 bases, 12 bases remained unmatched. This CDR3 is built from 16 residues. These data belong to a study of T cells in Graves' hyperthyroidism and ophthalmopathy. Study-level information: The blood sample was taken at first diagnosis, before treatment began.

These patients, aged 18 to 65, had recently diagnosed hyperthyroidism lasting under 2 months. There were TCR beta CDR3 regions amplified from RNA transcripts. First-round RT-PCR of the TCR CDR3 relied on the HTBI primer set. TCRdb fed the multiplex PCR reads into MiXCR, producing one record per CDR3 protein. The sample lists about 360,000 distinct CDR3 sequences, around 13% seen once, with around a tenth in the top ten. V and J are TRBV29-1 and TRBJ2-2; 9 bases line up with TRBD1. The sequencing input was blood. This receptor was identified in a woman between 18 and 30 years old with Graves' hyperthyroidism. The CDR3 nucleotides read TGCAGCGTTGCGTGGGTGGGACAGGGCGTCGCCGGGGAGCTGTTTTTT. Translation gives CSVAWVGQGVAGELFF.